This T cell receptor beta chain was sequenced in a study of identical twins. TCRdb called the 5' RACE reads again in MiXCR, with one record for every CDR3 protein. The sample has 1.5 million to 2 million distinct CDR3 sequences, 25% to 35% seen once. CDR1 ENHRY and CDR2 SYGVKD come from the germline V gene. Trimming stripped 0 bases from V and 0 bases from J, with 13 bases between. The CDR3 is 17 residues long. This rearrangement joins TRBV10-3 to TRBJ2-3, with TRBD2 as a possible D gene (5 bases). This receptor was taken from a newborn girl in good health. The sequenced sample was cord blood. DNA of the CDR3: TGTGCCATCAGTGAGTCGGGCGGGCCGACTAGCACAGATACGCAGTATTTT. This sequence encodes CAISESGGPTSTDTQYF.